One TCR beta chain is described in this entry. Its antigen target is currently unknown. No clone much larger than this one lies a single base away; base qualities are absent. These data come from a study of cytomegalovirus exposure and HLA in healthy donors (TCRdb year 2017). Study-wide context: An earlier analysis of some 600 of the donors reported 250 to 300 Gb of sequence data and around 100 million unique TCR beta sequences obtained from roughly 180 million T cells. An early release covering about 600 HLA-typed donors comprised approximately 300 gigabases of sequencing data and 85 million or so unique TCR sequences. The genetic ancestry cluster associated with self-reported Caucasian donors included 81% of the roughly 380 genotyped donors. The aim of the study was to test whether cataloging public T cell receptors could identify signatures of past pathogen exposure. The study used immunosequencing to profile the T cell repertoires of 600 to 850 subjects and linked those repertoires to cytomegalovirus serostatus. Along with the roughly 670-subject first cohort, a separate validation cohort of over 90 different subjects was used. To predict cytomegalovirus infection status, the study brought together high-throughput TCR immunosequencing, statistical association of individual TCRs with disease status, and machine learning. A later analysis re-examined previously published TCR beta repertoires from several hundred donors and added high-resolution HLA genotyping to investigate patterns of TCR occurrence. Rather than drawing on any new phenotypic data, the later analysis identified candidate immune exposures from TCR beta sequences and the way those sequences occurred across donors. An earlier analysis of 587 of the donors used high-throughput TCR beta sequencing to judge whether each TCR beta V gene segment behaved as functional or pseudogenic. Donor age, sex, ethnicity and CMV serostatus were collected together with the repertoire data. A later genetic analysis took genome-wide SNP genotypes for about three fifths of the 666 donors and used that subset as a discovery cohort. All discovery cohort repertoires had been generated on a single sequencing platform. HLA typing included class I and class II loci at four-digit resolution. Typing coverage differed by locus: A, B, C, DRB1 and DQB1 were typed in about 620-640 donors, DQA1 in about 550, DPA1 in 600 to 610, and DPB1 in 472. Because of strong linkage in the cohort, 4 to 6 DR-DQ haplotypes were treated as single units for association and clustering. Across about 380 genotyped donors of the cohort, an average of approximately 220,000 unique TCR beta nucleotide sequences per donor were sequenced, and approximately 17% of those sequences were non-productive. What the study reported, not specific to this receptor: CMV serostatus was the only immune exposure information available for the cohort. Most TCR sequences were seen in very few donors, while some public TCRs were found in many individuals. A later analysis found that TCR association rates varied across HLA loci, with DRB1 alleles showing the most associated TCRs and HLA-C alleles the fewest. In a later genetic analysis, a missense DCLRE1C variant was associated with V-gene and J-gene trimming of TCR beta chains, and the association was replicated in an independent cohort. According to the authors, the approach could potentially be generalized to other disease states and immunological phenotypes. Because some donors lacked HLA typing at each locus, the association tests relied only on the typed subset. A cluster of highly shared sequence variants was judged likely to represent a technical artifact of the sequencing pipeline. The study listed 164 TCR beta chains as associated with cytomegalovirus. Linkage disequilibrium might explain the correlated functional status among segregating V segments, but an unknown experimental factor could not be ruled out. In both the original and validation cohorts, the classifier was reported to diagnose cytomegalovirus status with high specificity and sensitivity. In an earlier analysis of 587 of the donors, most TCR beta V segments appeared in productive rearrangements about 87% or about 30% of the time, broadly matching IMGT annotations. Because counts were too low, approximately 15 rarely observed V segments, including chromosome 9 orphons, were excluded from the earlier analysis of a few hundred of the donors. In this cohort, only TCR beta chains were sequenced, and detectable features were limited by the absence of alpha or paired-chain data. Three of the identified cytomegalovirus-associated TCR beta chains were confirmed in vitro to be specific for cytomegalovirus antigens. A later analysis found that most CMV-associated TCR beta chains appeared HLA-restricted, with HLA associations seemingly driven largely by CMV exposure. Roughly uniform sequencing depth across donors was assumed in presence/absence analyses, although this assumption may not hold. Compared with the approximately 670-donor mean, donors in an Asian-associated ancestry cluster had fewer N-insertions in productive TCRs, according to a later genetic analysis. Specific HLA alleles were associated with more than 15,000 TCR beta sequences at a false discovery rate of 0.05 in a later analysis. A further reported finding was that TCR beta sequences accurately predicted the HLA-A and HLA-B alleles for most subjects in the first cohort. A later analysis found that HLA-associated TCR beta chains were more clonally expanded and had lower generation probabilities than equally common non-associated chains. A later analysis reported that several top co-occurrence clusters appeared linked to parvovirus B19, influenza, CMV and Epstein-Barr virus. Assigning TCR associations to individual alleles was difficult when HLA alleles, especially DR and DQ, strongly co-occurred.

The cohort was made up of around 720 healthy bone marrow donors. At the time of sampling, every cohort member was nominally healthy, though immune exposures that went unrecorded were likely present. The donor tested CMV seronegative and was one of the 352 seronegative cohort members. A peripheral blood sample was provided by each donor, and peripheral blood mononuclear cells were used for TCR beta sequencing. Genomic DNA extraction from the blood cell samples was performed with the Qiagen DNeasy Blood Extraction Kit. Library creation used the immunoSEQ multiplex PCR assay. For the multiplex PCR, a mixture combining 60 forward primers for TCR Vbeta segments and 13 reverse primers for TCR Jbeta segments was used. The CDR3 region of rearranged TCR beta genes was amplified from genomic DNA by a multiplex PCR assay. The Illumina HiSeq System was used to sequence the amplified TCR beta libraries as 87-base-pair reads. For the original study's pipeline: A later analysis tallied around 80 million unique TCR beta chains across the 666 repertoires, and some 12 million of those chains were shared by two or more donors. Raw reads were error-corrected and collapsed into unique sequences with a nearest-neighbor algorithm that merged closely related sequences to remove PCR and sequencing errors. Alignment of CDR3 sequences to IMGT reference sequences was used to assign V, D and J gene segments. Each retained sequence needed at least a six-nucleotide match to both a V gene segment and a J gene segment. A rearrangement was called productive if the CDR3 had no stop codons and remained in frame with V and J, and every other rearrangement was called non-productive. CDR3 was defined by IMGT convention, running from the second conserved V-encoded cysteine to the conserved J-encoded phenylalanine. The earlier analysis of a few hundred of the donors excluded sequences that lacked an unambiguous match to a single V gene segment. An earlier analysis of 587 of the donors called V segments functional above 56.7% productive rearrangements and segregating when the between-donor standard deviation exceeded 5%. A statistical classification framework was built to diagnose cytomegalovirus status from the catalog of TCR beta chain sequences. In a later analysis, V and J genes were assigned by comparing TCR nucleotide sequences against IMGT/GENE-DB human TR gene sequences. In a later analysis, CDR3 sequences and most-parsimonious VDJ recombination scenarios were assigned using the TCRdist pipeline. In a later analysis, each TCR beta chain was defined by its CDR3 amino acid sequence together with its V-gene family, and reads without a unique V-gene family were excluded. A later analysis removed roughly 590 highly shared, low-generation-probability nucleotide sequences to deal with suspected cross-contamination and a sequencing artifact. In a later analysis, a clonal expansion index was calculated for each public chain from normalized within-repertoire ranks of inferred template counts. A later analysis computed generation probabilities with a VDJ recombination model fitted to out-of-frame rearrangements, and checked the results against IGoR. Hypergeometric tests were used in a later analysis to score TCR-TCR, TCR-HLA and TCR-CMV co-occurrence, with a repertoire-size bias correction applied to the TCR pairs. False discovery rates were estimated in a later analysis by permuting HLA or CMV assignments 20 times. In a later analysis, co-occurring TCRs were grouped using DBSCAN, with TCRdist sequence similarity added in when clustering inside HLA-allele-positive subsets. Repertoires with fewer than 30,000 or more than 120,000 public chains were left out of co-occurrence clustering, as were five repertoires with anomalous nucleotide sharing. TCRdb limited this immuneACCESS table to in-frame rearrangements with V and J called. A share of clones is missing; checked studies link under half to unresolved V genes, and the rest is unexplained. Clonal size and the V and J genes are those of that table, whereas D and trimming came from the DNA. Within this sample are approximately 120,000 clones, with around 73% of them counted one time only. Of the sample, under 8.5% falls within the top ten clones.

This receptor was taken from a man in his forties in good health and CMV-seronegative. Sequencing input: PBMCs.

The DNA sequence is given as TGCGCCAGCAGAAAAAGCGGGGGGAGCACAGATACGCAGTATTTT. Translated, it reads CASRKSGGSTDTQYF. The rearranged chain carries TRBV5-1 and TRBJ2-3; TRBD2 lines up with 9 middle nucleotides. Counted from cysteine to phenylalanine, this CDR3 has 15 amino acids. Only the CDR3 DNA stays, 45 bases, in frame from base 1. The junction shows trimming of 5 bases on V and 0 bases on J, and the gene matches do not reach 4 bases of it. CDR1 and CDR2, looked up from the germline V gene, are SGHRS and YFSETQ. Beyond the CDR3, the reference TRBV5-1 and TRBJ2-3 genes provide the residues; the full variable domain reads: KAGVTQTPRYLIKTRGQQVTLSCSPISGHRSVSWYQQTPGQGLQFLFEYFSETQRNKGNFPGRFSGRQFSNSRSEMNVSTLELGDSALYLCASRKSGGSTDTQYFGPGTRLTVL.